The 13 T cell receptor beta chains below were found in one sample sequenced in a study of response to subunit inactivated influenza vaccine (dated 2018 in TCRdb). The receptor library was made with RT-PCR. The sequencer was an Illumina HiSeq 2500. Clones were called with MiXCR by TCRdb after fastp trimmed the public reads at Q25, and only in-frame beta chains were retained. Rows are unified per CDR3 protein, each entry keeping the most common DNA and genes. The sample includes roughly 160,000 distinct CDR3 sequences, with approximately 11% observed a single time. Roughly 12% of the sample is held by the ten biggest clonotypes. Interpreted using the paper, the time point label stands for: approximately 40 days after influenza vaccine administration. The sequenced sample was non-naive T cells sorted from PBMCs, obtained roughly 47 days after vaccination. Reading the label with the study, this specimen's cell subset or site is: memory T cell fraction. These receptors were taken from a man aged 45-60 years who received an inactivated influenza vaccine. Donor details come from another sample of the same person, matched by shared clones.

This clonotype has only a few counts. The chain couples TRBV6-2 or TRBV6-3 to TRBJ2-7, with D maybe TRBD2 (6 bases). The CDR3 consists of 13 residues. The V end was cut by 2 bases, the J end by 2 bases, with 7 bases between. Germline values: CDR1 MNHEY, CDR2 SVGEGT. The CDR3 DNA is TGTGCCAGCAGTTACGCGGGAACCTACGAGCAGTACTTC. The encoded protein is CASSYAGTYEQYF.

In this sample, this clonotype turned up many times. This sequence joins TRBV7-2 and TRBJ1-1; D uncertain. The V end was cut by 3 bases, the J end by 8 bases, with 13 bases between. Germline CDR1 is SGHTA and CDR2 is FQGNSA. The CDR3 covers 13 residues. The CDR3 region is CASSLTRPGEAFF. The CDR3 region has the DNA TGTGCCAGCAGCTTGACAAGGCCGGGGGAAGCTTTCTTT.

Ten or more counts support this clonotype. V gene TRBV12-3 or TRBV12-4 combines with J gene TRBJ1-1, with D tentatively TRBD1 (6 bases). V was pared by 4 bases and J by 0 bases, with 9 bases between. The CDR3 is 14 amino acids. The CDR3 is CASSSQGMNTEAFF. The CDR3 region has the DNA TGTGCCAGCAGTTCACAGGGCATGAACACTGAAGCTTTCTTT.

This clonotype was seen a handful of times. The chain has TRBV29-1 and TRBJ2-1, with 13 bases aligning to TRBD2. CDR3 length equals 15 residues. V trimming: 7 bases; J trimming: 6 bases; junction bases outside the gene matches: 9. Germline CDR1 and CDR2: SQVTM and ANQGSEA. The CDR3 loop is CSARTSGRWVNEQFF. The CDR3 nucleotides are TGCAGCGCGAGGACTAGCGGGAGATGGGTCAATGAGCAGTTCTTC.

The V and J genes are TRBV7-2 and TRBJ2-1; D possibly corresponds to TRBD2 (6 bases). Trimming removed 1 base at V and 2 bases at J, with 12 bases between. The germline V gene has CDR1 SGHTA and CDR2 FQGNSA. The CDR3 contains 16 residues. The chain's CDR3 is CASSLDRDWTYNEQFF. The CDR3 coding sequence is TGTGCCAGCAGCTTAGACCGGGACTGGACCTACAATGAGCAGTTCTTC.

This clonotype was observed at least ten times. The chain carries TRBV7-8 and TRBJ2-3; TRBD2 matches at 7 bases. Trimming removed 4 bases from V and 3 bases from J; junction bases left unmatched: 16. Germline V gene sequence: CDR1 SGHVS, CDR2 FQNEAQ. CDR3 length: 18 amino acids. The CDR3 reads CASSSGLLAGAWTDTQYF. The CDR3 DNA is TGTGCCAGCAGCTCCGGTCTTCTGGCGGGAGCCTGGACAGATACGCAGTATTTT.

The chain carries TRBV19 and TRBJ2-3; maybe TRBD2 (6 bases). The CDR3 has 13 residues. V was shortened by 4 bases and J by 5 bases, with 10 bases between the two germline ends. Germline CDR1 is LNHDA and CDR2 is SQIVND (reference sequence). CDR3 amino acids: CASSTTGLDTQYF. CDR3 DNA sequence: TGTGCCAGTAGTACGACGGGACTAGATACGCAGTATTTT.

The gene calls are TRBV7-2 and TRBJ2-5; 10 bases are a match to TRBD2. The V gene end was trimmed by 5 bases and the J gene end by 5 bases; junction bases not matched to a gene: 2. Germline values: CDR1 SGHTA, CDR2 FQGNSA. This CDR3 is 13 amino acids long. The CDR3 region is CASSRGLAETQYF. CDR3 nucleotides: TGTGCCAGCAGCCGGGGACTAGCGGAGACCCAGTACTTC.

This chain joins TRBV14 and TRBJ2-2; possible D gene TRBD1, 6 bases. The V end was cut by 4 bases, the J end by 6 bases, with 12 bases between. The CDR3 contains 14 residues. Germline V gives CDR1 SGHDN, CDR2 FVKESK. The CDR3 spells CASSPNRVSGELFF. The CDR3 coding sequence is TGTGCCAGCAGCCCAAACAGGGTCTCCGGGGAGCTGTTTTTT.

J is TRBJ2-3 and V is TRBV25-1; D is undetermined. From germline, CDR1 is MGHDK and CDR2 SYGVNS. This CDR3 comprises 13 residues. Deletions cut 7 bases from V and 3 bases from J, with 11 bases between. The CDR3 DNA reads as TGTGCCAGCAATAAATACGGGACAGATACGCAGTATTTT. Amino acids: CASNKYGTDTQYF.

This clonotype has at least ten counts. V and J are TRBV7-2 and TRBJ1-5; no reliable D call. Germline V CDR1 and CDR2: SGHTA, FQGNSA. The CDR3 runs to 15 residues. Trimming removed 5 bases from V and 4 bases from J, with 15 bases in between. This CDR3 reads CASSPARVPNQPQHF. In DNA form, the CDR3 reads TGTGCCAGCAGCCCCGCGAGGGTTCCAAATCAGCCCCAGCATTTT.

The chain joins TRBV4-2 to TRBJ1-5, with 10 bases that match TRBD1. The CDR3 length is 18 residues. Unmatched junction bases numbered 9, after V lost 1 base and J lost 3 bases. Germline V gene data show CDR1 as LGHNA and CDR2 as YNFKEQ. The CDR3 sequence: CASSQAVGTGANNQPQHF. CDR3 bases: TGTGCCAGCAGCCAAGCCGTTGGGACAGGGGCGAACAATCAGCCCCAGCATTTT.

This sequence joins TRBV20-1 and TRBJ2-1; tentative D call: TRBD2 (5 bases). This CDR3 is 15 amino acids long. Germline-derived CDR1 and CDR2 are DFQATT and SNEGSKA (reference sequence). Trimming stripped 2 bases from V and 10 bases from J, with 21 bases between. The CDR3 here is CSARTASRGLGEQFF. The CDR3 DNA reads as TGCAGTGCTAGAACGGCTAGCAGAGGTTTGGGAGAGCAGTTCTTC.